This entry concerns a single T cell receptor beta chain. What it binds is unknown. The record originates from a study of shared clonotypes between healthy human individuals. This CDR3 has 17 amino acids. CDR1 is MNHNS and CDR2 is SASEGT in the germline V gene. The germline V and J ends were trimmed by 1 base and 0 bases, with 10 bases remaining between them. CD45RO-negative, CCR7-selected cells formed the naive CD8 fraction, which excluded terminally differentiated effector memory CD45RA+ cells. Produced via immunoSEQ multiplex PCR; TCRdb's table is partial and in-frame only. The sample includes roughly 2.1 million clones, approximately 94% of them seen just once. The study, taken as a whole, reports: Clonotypes which were not shared had lower generation probabilities than clonotypes that all four donors shared. Four donors shared 5% to 5.5% of their naive CD4 clonotypes.

Sequenced: naive CD8+ T cells from PBMCs. The V gene is TRBV6-1, the J gene TRBJ1-6, with a weak D call TRBD1 (6 bases). The sequence was obtained from a man in his late teens or twenties in good health. Some clones in this sample may be carry-over from other donors' samples. The CDR3 loop reads CASSEDDRSSYNSPLHF. CDR3 coding DNA: TGTGCCAGCAGTGAAGACGACAGGAGCTCCTATAATTCACCCCTCCACTTT.